The present TCR beta chain was sequenced within a study of CD8 T cells in ankylosing spondylitis. Points from the study as a whole: Blood from ankylosing spondylitis patients appeared to carry a characteristic roughly 8-variant TCR beta motif. Several of the motif variants were reported before in synovial fluid and blood from reactive arthritis.

This clonotype was recorded at least ten times. What it recognizes is unknown. In TCRdb, the 5' RACE reads were re-called with MiXCR into one record per CDR3 protein. The profile shows some 140,000 distinct CDR3 sequences, about 7% of them singletons. The source material was blood, either unsorted or a sorted T cell fraction (not recorded which). This receptor was identified in a female donor with ankylosing spondylitis or in good health (not recorded which).

The CDR3 sequence: CSARLRGIPNYGYTF. CDR3 coding DNA: TGCAGTGCTAGATTGAGGGGGATTCCAAACTATGGCTACACCTTC. V usage is TRBV20-1 and J usage is TRBJ1-2, with a possible D match to TRBD1 (6 bases). Germline values: CDR1 DFQATT, CDR2 SNEGSKA (reference sequence). Deletions cut 2 bases from V and 2 bases from J, with 15 bases between. The CDR3 consists of 15 residues.